This entry concerns a single T cell receptor (beta chain). Its antigen is as yet unknown. A multiplex PCR was run with 60 Vbeta primers and 13 Jbeta primers. Assay: immunoSEQ multiplex PCR; the TCRdb copy retains only in-frame clones and omits some. The sample includes about 160,000 clones, around nine tenths of them seen just once. Germline lookup yields CDR1 SGHVS and CDR2 FQNEAQ. V dropped 0 bases and J dropped 1; count of bases not matched to a gene: 7. The CDR3 runs 18 residues. This sample is part of a study of cytomegalovirus exposure and HLA in healthy donors. Study-wide results and caveats: Later, an analysis found that common viral pathogens appeared to be linked with several of the most significant clusters.

The clonotype comes from a woman under 40 in good health and CMV-seronegative. The sequenced material came from PBMCs. J is TRBJ2-1 and V is TRBV7-8; 9 bases map to TRBD2. CDR3 protein: CASSLAGTSSISYNEQFF. The CDR3 bases are TGTGCCAGCAGCTTAGCGGGGACTAGCTCAATTTCCTACAATGAGCAGTTCTTC.